Included here is one T cell receptor beta chain sequence, with context. Which antigen it targets is not known. The record has no base qualities; no much larger clone is one base away. The same CDR3 arises from other DNA sequences in this sample as well. The immunoSEQ kit was used, according to the manufacturer's recommendations, to generate TCR beta libraries from genomic DNA. Library preparation used a first multiplex PCR with proprietary primers, then a second PCR adding unique barcodes, with bead cleanups after each round. A kit-provided positive control reaction and a negative control reaction were included in every sample batch. The final libraries were assessed on an Agilent 4200 TapeStation D1000 ScreenTape, pooled by volume, and quantified by qPCR. Sequencing was performed on an Illumina NextSeq500 using a MidOutput 150-cycle cartridge, with 156 Read1 cycles, 15 Index1 cycles, and the kit custom primers. The pooled library was loaded at approximately 1 pM, with a roughly 20% PhiX control spiked in. The published analysis was carried out like this. The vendor-processed data were analyzed in R, and a clonotype was defined as all T cells that share the same CDR3 nucleotide sequence. In the clone abundance analyses, frequencies in each sample were normalized to that sample's 10,000 most abundant clones. Public T cell clones, averaging fewer than five per sample, were removed before analysis. The dominant motif analysis was done with ImmunoMap using the PAM10 matrix, a gap penalty of 30, and a homology threshold of 0.3, and motifs with a cumulative frequency of at least 0.01 were considered dominant. Here the immuneACCESS table is served through TCRdb, limited to in-frame sequences with V and J called. Missing clones are a known gap in these copies; in checked studies unresolved V genes cover under half, and the rest lacks a known reason. The DNA gave D and trimming, while V, J and clone size come from that table. The sample records around 17,000 clones, 58% of which are singletons. The ten largest clones add up to 9.5% to 10% of the sample.

For CDR1 and CDR2, the germline V gene (reference sequence) lists MNHEY and SMNVEV. The CDR3 covers 15 residues, taking in both the cysteine and the phenylalanine. Of all the DNA, just the CDR3 is kept, 45 bases in frame from base 1. Relative to germline, V is 1 base shorter and J is 1 base shorter, with 10 bases between their ends. The time point label corresponds to: tumor resected at nephrectomy. The treatment or condition label here, explained by the study, means: treatment-naive control, cytoreductive nephrectomy. For controls, tumors were taken from treatment-naive renal cell carcinoma patients who had cytoreductive nephrectomy with no radiation beforehand. All patients had renal cell carcinoma with clear cell pathology. Control tumors used for TCR sequencing came from a handful of females and about ten males, resected 2011 to 2014, with median age 57 years (range 40 to 82). Tumors were mechanically dissociated, digested with collagenase/hyaluronidase at 37 °C, processed in gentleMACS C tubes, and stored in liquid nitrogen. Genomic DNA for TCR sequencing was prepared using the QIAamp DNA Blood Mini Kit (Qiagen). Only samples passing all quality control checks were included in the analyses.

The data derive from a study of radiation and T cells in renal cell carcinoma (dated by TCRdb to the early 2020s). For context, the study as a whole: A total of 50 to 60 samples underwent TCR beta sequencing, made up of 26 tumors and around 27 peripheral blood samples. A total of over 4 million unique CDR3 nucleotide sequences, encoding 2.5 million to 3 million unique CDR3 amino acid sequences, were found across all 50 or so samples. The paper as a whole reports these results and caveats: Because the trial had a single-armed design, the trial could not examine how radiation dose or scheduling affected the TCR repertoire. Only small tumor regions of 0.9 to 1 g were available, so intratumoral heterogeneity was not captured. A greater number of dominant CDR3 motifs was detected in irradiated tumors than in control tumors, and a larger share of the repertoire was occupied by these motifs in irradiated tumors than in control tumors. Compared with controls, irradiated tumors had higher TCR clonality, as the top 100 clonotypes made up an average of approximately 50% of the repertoire, versus around 43% in nephrectomy-only tumors.

The sequence joins TRBV27 to TRBJ1-1; the D gene remains uncertain. This specimen was tumor tissue, taken from a patient whose treatment was nephrectomy without radiotherapy. This TCR was recovered from a man aged 40-50 years with renal cell carcinoma. At the DNA level, the sequence is TGTGCCAGCAGTTTATTGGAGGGCCCGAACACTGAAGCTTTCTTT. Translated, this is CASSLLEGPNTEAFF.